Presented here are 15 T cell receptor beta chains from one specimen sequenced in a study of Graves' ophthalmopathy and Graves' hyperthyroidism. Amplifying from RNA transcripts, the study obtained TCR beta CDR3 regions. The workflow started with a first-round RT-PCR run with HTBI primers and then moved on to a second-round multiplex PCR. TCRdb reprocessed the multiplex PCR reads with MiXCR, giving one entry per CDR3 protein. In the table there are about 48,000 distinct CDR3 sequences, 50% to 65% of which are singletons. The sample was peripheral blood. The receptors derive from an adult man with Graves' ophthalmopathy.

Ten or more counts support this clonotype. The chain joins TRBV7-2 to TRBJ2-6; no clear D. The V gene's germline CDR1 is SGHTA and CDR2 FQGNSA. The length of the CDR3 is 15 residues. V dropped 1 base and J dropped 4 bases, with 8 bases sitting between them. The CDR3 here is CASSLGGYGANVLTF. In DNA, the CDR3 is TGTGCCAGCAGCTTAGGGGGTTACGGGGCCAACGTCCTGACTTTC. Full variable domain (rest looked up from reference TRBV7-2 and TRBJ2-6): GAGVSQSPSNKVTEKGKDVELRCDPISGHTALYWYRQSLGQGLEFLIYFQGNSAPDKSGLPSDRFSAERTGGSVSTLTIQRTQQEDSAVYLCASSLGGYGANVLTFGAGSRLTVL.

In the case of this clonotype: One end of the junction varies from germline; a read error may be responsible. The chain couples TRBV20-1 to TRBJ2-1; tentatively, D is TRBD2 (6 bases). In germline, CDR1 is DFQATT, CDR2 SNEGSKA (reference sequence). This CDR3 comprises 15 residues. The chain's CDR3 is CSARERDSSSNEQFF. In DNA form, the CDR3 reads TGCAGTGCTAGAGAAAGGGACTCGTCCTCCAATGAGCAGTTCTTC.

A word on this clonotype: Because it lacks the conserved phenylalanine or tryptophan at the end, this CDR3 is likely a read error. The DNA of the CDR3 is TGCAGTGCCTCGACTAGCGCCTACAATGAGCAGTTCTCC. It encodes CSASTSAYNEQFS. This chain uses TRBV20-1 with TRBJ2-1, with TRBD2 matching over 8 bases. Germline CDR1 and CDR2: DFQATT and SNEGSKA (reference sequence). The CDR3 has 13 amino acids. Trimming cost V 6 bases and J 2 bases; bases outside gene matches: 3.

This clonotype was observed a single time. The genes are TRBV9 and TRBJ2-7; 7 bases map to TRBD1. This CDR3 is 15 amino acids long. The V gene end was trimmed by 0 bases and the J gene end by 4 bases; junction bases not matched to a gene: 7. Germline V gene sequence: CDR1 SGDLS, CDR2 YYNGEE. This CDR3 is CASSVGQGNRYEQYF. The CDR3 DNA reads TGTGCCAGCAGCGTAGGACAGGGCAATAGGTACGAGCAGTACTTC. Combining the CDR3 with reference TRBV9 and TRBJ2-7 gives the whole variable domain DSGVTQTPKHLITATGQRVTLRCSPRSGDLSVYWYQQSLDQGLQFLIQYYNGEERAKGNILERFSAQQFPDLHSELNLSSLELGDSALYFCASSVGQGNRYEQYFGPGTRLTVT.

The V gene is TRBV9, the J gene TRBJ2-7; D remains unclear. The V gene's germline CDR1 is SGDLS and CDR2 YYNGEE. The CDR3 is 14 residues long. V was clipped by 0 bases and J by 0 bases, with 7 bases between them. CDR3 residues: CASSVEGSSYEQYF. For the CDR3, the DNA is TGTGCCAGCAGCGTAGAGGGTAGCTCCTACGAGCAGTACTTC.

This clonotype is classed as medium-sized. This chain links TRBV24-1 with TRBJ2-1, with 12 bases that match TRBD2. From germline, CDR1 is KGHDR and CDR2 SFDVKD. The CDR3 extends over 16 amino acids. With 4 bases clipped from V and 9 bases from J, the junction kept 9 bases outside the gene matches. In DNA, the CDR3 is TGTGCCACCAGTGAGACTAGCGGGGGTTTAACAGGTGAGCAGTTCTTC. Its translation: CATSETSGGLTGEQFF.

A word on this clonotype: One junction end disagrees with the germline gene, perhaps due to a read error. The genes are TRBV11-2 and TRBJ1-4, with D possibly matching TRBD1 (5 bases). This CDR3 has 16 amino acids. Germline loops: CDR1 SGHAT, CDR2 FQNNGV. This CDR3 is CASGLRGPPTNEKLFF. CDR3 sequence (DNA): TGTGCCAGCGGCTTAAGGGGCCCCCCAACTAATGAAAAACTGTTTTTT.

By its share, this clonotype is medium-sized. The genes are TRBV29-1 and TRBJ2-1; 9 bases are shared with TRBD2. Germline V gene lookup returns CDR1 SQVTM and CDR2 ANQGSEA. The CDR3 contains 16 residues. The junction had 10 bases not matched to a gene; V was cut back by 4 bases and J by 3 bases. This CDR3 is CSVGGGAGGIYNEQFF. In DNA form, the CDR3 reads TGCAGCGTTGGGGGAGGAGCGGGAGGCATCTACAATGAGCAGTTCTTC.

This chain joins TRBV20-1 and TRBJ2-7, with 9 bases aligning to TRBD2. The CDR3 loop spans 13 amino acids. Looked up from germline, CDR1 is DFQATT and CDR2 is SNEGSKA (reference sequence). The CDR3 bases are TGCAGCTCTTCTAGCGGGAACCTCTACGAGCAGTACTTC. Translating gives CSSSSGNLYEQYF.

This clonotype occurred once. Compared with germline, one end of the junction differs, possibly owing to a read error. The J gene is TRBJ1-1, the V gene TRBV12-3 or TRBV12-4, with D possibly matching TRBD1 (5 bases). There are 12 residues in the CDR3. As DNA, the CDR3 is TGTGCCAGTAGTCAGGGTATAGTTGAAGCTTCCTTT. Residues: CASSQGIVEASF.

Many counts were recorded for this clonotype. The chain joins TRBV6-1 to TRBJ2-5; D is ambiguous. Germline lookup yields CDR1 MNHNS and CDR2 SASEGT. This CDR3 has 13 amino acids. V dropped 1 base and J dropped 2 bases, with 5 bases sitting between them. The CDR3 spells CASSEVRQETQYF. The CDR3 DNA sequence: TGTGCCAGCAGTGAAGTCAGACAAGAGACCCAGTACTTC.

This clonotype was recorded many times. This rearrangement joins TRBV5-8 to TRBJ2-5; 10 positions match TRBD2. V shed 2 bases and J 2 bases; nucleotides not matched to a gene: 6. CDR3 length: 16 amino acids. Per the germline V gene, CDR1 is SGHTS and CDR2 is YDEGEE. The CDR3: CASSLGASGGQETQYF. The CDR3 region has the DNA TGTGCCAGCAGCTTAGGAGCTAGCGGGGGACAAGAGACCCAGTACTTC.

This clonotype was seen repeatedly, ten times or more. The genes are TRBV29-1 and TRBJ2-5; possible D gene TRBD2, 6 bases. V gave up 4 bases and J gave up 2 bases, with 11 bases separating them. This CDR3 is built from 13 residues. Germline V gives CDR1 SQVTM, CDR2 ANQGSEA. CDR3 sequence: CSVGDGGQETQYF. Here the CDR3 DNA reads TGCAGCGTTGGAGACGGGGGTCAAGAGACCCAGTACTTC. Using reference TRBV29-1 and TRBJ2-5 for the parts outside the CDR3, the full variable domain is SAVISQKPSRDICQRGTSLTIQCQVDSQVTMMFWYRQQPGQSLTLIATANQGSEATYESGFVIDKFPISRPNLTFSTLTVSNMSPEDSSIYLCSVGDGGQETQYFGPGTRLLVL.

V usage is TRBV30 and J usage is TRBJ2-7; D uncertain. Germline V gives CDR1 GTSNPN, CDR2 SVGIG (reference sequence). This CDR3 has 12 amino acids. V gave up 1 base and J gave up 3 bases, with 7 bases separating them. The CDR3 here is CAWSDSRYEQYF. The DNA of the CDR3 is TGTGCCTGGAGTGACAGCCGCTACGAGCAGTACTTC.

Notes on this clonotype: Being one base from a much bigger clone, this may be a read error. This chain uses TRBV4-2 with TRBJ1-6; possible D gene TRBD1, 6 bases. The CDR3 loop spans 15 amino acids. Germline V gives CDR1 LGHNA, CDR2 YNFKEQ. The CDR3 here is CASSQDASGDSPLRF. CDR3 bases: TGTGCCAGCAGCCAAGATGCTTCAGGGGATTCACCCCTCCGCTTT.